This T cell receptor beta chain came from a study of blood T cell repertoires in COVID-19. The wider study: Acute-phase and convalescent COVID-19 samples originated in the United States, Italy and Spain. The cDNA or gDNA used as material had been derived from T cells, B-cell-depleted T cells, or PBMCs.

As originally analysed: The authors estimated nucleated cell counts from reference gene primer amplification. Using immunoSEQ multiplex PCR, the repertoire was profiled, and TCRdb retains in-frame clones only, with some absent. The V and J calls and the clone size are those of that table, but D and trimming were determined from the DNA. Among just over 250,000 clones listed, approximately 90% were seen once. This CDR3 spans 19 amino acids. V trimming: 4 bases; J trimming: 2 bases; junction bases outside the gene matches: 13. Per the germline V gene, CDR1 is MNHEY and CDR2 is SVGEGT. Input material: peripheral blood. J is TRBJ2-2 and V is TRBV6-2 or TRBV6-3; 10 bases agree with TRBD2. The TCR comes from a man in his 60s who had recovered from COVID-19. CDR3 sequence: CASSWRGVAGGRNTGELFF. CDR3 nucleotide sequence: TGTGCCAGCAGTTGGCGGGGTGTAGCGGGGGGCCGAAACACCGGGGAGCTGTTTTTT.